The 23 T cell receptor beta chains reported below all come from one sample, sequenced in a study of blood T cell repertoires in COVID-19 (dated by TCRdb to between 2020 and 2021). Preparation of the library involved the immunoSEQ multiplex PCR assay. As stored in TCRdb, this immuneACCESS dataset retains in-frame rearrangements with V and J assigned. A fraction of the clones does not appear; measured against another copy, unresolved V genes explain less than half of the discrepancy, and the remainder lacks a known reason. This sample is represented by nearly 25,000 clones; approximately 78% of them were singletons. Clones ranked in the top ten supply 7.5% to 9% of the sample. Input material: peripheral blood. The receptors shown here come from a human donor in a cohort sampled during active COVID-19.

The V call is TRBV7-9, the J call TRBJ2-2, with D perhaps TRBD2 (5 bases). The V end lost 5 bases, the J end lost 7 bases, and 14 bases lay between the germline ends. The CDR3 is made up of 14 amino acids. Germline V CDR1 and CDR2: SEHNR, FQNEAQ (reference sequence). In DNA form, the CDR3 reads TGTGCCAGCAGCGGAGGCATAGTTGGCGGGGAGCTGTTTTTT. Translating gives CASSGGIVGGELFF.

The chain carries TRBV19 and TRBJ1-6, with TRBD1 matching 8 bases. The CDR3 covers 14 residues. With V trimmed by 5 bases and J by 6 bases, 3 bases remained unmatched. Per germline, CDR1 LNHDA and CDR2 SQIVND (reference sequence). The CDR3 bases are TGTGCCAGTAGTTCCGGACAGGGTAATTCACCCCTCCACTTT. Translated, it gives CASSSGQGNSPLHF.

The chain is built from TRBV28 and TRBJ2-7; 11 nucleotides agree with TRBD2. Trimming removed 7 bases from V and 3 bases from J; junction bases left unmatched: 8. The CDR3 is made up of 15 amino acids. CDR1 and CDR2 (germline): MDHEN, SYDVKM. The CDR3 nucleotides read TGTGCCAGCACCGTTAGCGGGAGGGCTCTCTACGAGCAGTACTTC. Its translation: CASTVSGRALYEQYF.

J is TRBJ1-1 and V is TRBV6-6; D is ambiguous. Germline lookup yields CDR1 MNHNY and CDR2 SVGAGI (reference sequence). The CDR3 spans 15 residues. Trimming took off 11 bases at V and 0 bases at J, with 19 bases between the two ends. CDR3 coding DNA: TGTGCCCTGAAGAGGGAATCTGGCCTGAACACTGAAGCTTTCTTT. The encoded protein is CALKRESGLNTEAFF.

This clone was observed once. The V gene is TRBV12-3 or TRBV12-4, the J gene TRBJ2-2; D is undetermined. CDR3 length: 12 amino acids. V shed 8 bases and J shed 3 bases, with 7 bases lying between them. CDR3 coding DNA: TGTGCCAGCCCGCGGTACACCGGGGAGCTGTTTTTT. This translates into CASPRYTGELFF.

This clone was counted between two and nine times. This chain connects TRBV7-9 to TRBJ2-7; a weak D match, TRBD1 (5 bases). The CDR3 sequence is 16 residues long. Germline CDR1 SEHNR, CDR2 FQNEAQ (reference sequence). V lost 2 bases to trimming and J lost 0 bases, with 14 bases between them. The CDR3 DNA is TGTGCCAGCAGCTTATTTGGGGCAGCAAACTCCTACGAGCAGTACTTC. This translates into CASSLFGAANSYEQYF.

This chain joins TRBV4-1 and TRBJ1-6; possible D gene TRBD1, 5 bases. Trimming cost V 2 bases and J 15 bases, with 14 bases left between them. Germline CDR1 is MGHRA and CDR2 is YSYEKL. The CDR3 spans 13 residues. This CDR3 is CASSQWGVSGLHF. As DNA, the CDR3 is TGCGCCAGCAGCCAATGGGGGGTCTCGGGCCTCCACTTT.

The CDR3 is CASSAGTGRDTEAFF. For the CDR3, the DNA is TGTGCCAGCAGTGCCGGGACAGGGAGGGACACTGAAGCTTTCTTT. The rearrangement links TRBV27 to TRBJ1-1; TRBD1 matches 9 bases. The CDR3 has 15 residues. CDR1 and CDR2 (germline): MNHEY, SMNVEV (reference sequence). With V trimmed by 5 bases and J by 3 bases, 7 bases remained unmatched.

J is TRBJ2-7 and V is TRBV3-1 (or the pseudogene TRBV3-2); D is ambiguous. V was cut by 4 bases and J by 6 bases, with 10 bases left in between. CDR1 and CDR2 (germline): LGHDT, YNNKEL (reference sequence). The CDR3 has 12 amino acids. CDR3 coding DNA: TGTGCCAGCAGCCCCTGGGCCGGCGAGCAGTACTTC. It codes for CASSPWAGEQYF.

The chain combines TRBV24-1 with TRBJ1-5; a possible D gene is TRBD1 (6 bases). Germline V CDR1 and CDR2: KGHDR, SFDVKD. This CDR3 contains 15 residues. Trimming pared 7 bases from V and 7 bases from J, leaving 19 bases between. The CDR3, as DNA: TGTGCCACCAGGATAAACGGGGGGCCGGGGCAGCCCCAGCATTTT. Amino acids: CATRINGGPGQPQHF.

The gene calls are TRBV4-1 and TRBJ1-4; 7 bases map to TRBD1. Trimming took 5 bases from V and 0 from J; bases not matched to a gene: 3. Germline lookup yields CDR1 MGHRA and CDR2 YSYEKL. CDR3 size: 15 residues. The CDR3 reads CASSAGTATNEKLFF. For the CDR3, the DNA is TGCGCCAGCAGCGCCGGGACAGCAACTAATGAAAAACTGTTTTTT.

With regard to this clone: In the same sample, other DNA sequences code for this CDR3. The rearrangement links TRBV5-4 to TRBJ2-7, with TRBD2 as a possible D gene (5 bases). The V end lost 1 base, the J end lost 7 bases, and 6 bases lay between the germline ends. Germline loops: CDR1 SGHNT, CDR2 YYREEE (reference sequence). The CDR3 is made up of 11 amino acids. In nucleotides, the CDR3 is TGTGCCAGCAGCTTGCGCGGGGAGCAGTACTTC. Its protein product is CASSLRGEQYF.

The chain has TRBV18 and TRBJ2-1; D ambiguous. The CDR3 is made up of 15 amino acids. The germline V gene encodes CDR1 KGHSH and CDR2 LQKENI. V lost 2 bases and J 0 bases, leaving 8 bases between the germline ends. The CDR3 here is CASSPGLSSYNEQFF. The CDR3 DNA reads TGTGCCAGCTCACCAGGTCTGAGCTCCTACAATGAGCAGTTCTTC.

The rearrangement joins TRBV7-8 to TRBJ2-5; 10 bases are a match to TRBD2. The CDR3 is made up of 19 amino acids. The V gene's germline CDR1 is SGHVS and CDR2 FQNEAQ. The V segment lost 3 bases and the J segment 5 bases; nucleotides outside the gene matches: 18. CDR3 region: CASSLSGVTAGGQEETQYF. The CDR3 nucleotides read TGTGCCAGCAGCTTGTCGGGGGTGACAGCGGGAGGGCAGGAGGAGACCCAGTACTTC.

J is TRBJ2-1 and V is TRBV6-5, with D hard to call. The CDR3 loop spans 14 amino acids. Trimming stripped 2 bases from V and 6 bases from J, with 11 bases between. Germline V lookup: CDR1 MNHEY, CDR2 SVGAGI. The CDR3 sequence is CASSYREYLNEQFF. In nucleotides, the CDR3 is TGTGCCAGCAGTTACCGAGAGTACCTCAATGAGCAGTTCTTC.

The chain recombines TRBV4-1 with TRBJ2-7; no firm D call. Trimming left V 5 bases short and J 2 bases short, with 16 bases between. The CDR3 totals 15 residues. The germline gives CDR1 MGHRA, CDR2 YSYEKL. The CDR3 loop reads CASSRSSDNAYEQYF. Here the CDR3 DNA reads TGCGCCAGCAGCAGGTCGTCCGACAATGCCTACGAGCAGTACTTC.

This clone has more than one count but fewer than ten. This chain joins TRBV6-5 and TRBJ2-7; D is unclear. The germline V gene has CDR1 MNHEY and CDR2 SVGAGI. Trimming removed 7 bases from V and 5 bases from J, with 6 bases in between. The CDR3 covers 10 residues. The CDR3 DNA follows: TGTGCCAGCAACTTCCACGAGCAGTACTTC. Translation gives CASNFHEQYF.

This chain joins TRBV18 and TRBJ1-1; no definite D call. Germline CDR1 KGHSH, CDR2 LQKENI. The CDR3 has 14 amino acids. Trimming shortened V by 1 base and J by 4 bases, and 10 bases separated the two germline ends. The CDR3 here is CASSPRSYGTEAFF. The CDR3 nucleotides read TGTGCCAGCTCACCACGGAGCTATGGCACTGAAGCTTTCTTT.

The V gene is TRBV5-5, the J gene TRBJ2-2, with D possibly matching TRBD2 (5 bases). V was clipped by 0 bases and J by 4 bases, with 16 bases between them. This CDR3 has 17 amino acids. CDR1 and CDR2 from the germline V gene are SGHKS and YYEKEE (reference sequence). Written as DNA, the CDR3 is TGTGCCAGCAGCTTGGCCGCGAGGGCGGTGGGCACCGGGGAGCTGTTTTTT. It yields the protein CASSLAARAVGTGELFF. The full variable domain, completed using reference TRBV5-5 and TRBJ2-2, is DAGVTQSPTHLIKTRGQQVTLRCSPISGHKSVSWYQQVLGQGPQFIFQYYEKEERGRGNFPDRFSARQFPNYSSELNVNALLLGDSALYLCASSLAARAVGTGELFFGEGSRLTVL.

The rearrangement links TRBV19 to TRBJ2-5, with a weak D call TRBD2 (5 bases). V lost 7 bases and J 1 base, leaving 13 bases between the germline ends. The CDR3 is made up of 14 amino acids. In germline, CDR1 is LNHDA, CDR2 SQIVND (reference sequence). Here the CDR3 reads CASMGKGVQETQYF. In DNA form, the CDR3 reads TGTGCCAGTATGGGGAAGGGAGTCCAAGAGACCCAGTACTTC.

The chain couples TRBV14 to TRBJ2-1; D possibly corresponds to TRBD2 (6 bases). The CDR3 length is 15 residues. Trimming stripped 2 bases from V and 7 bases from J, with 15 bases between. The germline V gene encodes CDR1 SGHDN and CDR2 FVKESK. The chain's CDR3 is CASSQSRGRWNEQFF. CDR3 in DNA: TGTGCCAGCAGCCAAAGCCGGGGGAGGTGGAATGAGCAGTTCTTC.

V and J are TRBV19 and TRBJ2-7; possibly TRBD1 for D (5 bases). The CDR3 is 12 residues long. Trimming removed 8 bases from V and 6 bases from J, with 14 bases in between. CDR1 is LNHDA and CDR2 is SQIVND in the germline V gene (reference sequence). The CDR3 sequence is CASGQSGREQYF. The CDR3 DNA follows: TGTGCCAGTGGACAATCAGGGCGCGAGCAGTACTTC.

The genes are TRBV2 and TRBJ1-4, with TRBD1 matching over 8 bases. Looked up from germline, CDR1 is SNHLY and CDR2 is FYNNEI. This CDR3 region has 20 residues. V trimming: 2 bases; J trimming: 4 bases; junction bases outside the gene matches: 18. The CDR3 reads CASSEFRLTGTGRNNEKLFF. DNA of the CDR3: TGTGCCAGCAGTGAATTCCGGTTAACCGGGACAGGACGCAATAATGAAAAACTGTTTTTT.